These 13 T cell receptor beta chains were sequenced from one sample in a study of cytotoxic CD8 clonotypes in ibrutinib-treated CLL. The table came from immunoSEQ multiplex PCR; TCRdb's copy has only in-frame clones and leaves some out. The sample shows some 300,000 clones, 80% of them seen only once. The sequencing used PBMCs, collected before ibrutinib treatment. These receptors came from a human donor with chronic lymphocytic leukemia.

This sequence joins TRBV30 and TRBJ2-5; D unclear. The CDR3 runs 10 residues. V was trimmed by 3 bases and J by 8 bases, leaving 7 bases between them. Germline V gene lookup returns CDR1 GTSNPN and CDR2 SVGIG (reference sequence). This chain's CDR3 is CAWSVSTQYF. The CDR3 DNA reads as TGTGCCTGGAGCGTATCTACCCAGTACTTC.

The chain combines TRBV29-1 with TRBJ2-2; possibly TRBD2 for D (5 bases). Germline CDR1 reads SQVTM; CDR2 reads ANQGSEA. V was pared by 0 bases and J by 7 bases, with 18 bases between. CDR3 length equals 16 residues. The CDR3 reads CSVEDQGREGIGELFF. The DNA of the CDR3 is TGCAGCGTTGAAGATCAAGGACGAGAGGGCATCGGGGAGCTGTTTTTT.

The chain links TRBV27 to TRBJ2-1; D unclear. This CDR3 region has 13 residues. With 6 bases removed from V and 0 bases from J, the gap between germline ends came to 6 bases. CDR1 is MNHEY and CDR2 is SMNVEV in the germline V gene (reference sequence). In DNA, the CDR3 is TGTGCCAGCAGGTTCAGCTCCTACAATGAGCAGTTCTTC. Protein sequence: CASRFSSYNEQFF.

The gene calls are TRBV9 and TRBJ1-1, with TRBD1 identical over 8 bases. J gave up 5 bases and V 1 base, and 4 bases lay outside the gene matches. This CDR3 contains 14 residues. The V gene's germline CDR1 is SGDLS and CDR2 YYNGEE. The CDR3 DNA sequence: TGTGCCAGCAGCGTACCGGACAGGGTGACTGAAGCTTTCTTT. Translated, it gives CASSVPDRVTEAFF.

The chain couples TRBV4-3 to TRBJ1-2; TRBD1 agrees at 7 bases. The V gene's germline CDR1 is LGHNA and CDR2 YSLEER. The length of the CDR3 is 15 residues. Germline trimming cut 2 bases from V and 5 bases from J; bases unmatched to any gene: 8. CDR3 sequence reads: CASSQKSTGEYGYTF. The CDR3 bases are TGCGCCAGCAGCCAAAAATCAACAGGGGAATATGGCTACACCTTC.

The rearrangement links TRBV18 to TRBJ2-1, with a possible D match to TRBD1 (6 bases). V dropped 1 base and J dropped 6 bases, with 16 bases sitting between them. Looked up from germline, CDR1 is KGHSH and CDR2 is LQKENI. The CDR3 totals 16 residues. The CDR3 region is CASSPLGTGFRNEQFF. The DNA of the CDR3 is TGTGCCAGCTCACCACTGGGCACAGGGTTCCGCAATGAGCAGTTCTTC. The whole variable domain, filled in from reference TRBV18 and TRBJ2-1, reads NAGVMQNPRHLVRRRGQEARLRCSPMKGHSHVYWYRQLPEEGLKFMVYLQKENIIDESGMPKERFSAEFPKEGPSILRIQQVVRGDSAAYFCASSPLGTGFRNEQFFGPGTRLTVL.

This chain connects TRBV21-1 to TRBJ2-3. TRBV21-1 is a pseudogene locus. CDR3 length: 15 residues. The CDR3 reads CASSKGVTLTDTQYF. The CDR3 bases are TGTGCCAGCAGCAAAGGGGTTACGCTCACAGATACGCAGTATTTT.

This clone was observed once. CDR3 sequence: CASSPGLAVIQETQYF. CDR3 DNA: TGCGCCAGCAGCCCCGGACTAGCGGTTATCCAAGAGACCCAGTACTTC. The V call is TRBV5-1, the J call TRBJ2-5, with 10 bases fitting TRBD2. Germline loops: CDR1 SGHRS, CDR2 YFSETQ. J was trimmed by 1 base and V by 4 bases; bases with no gene match: 7. There are 16 residues in the CDR3.

This rearrangement joins TRBV9 to TRBJ2-1; weak D call: TRBD1 (6 bases). V shed 0 bases and J shed 3 bases, with 25 bases lying between them. The CDR3 length is 20 residues. Germline lookup yields CDR1 SGDLS and CDR2 YYNGEE. The CDR3 sequence is CASSVDPRGTMGSDYNEQFF. DNA for the CDR3: TGTGCCAGCAGCGTAGACCCAAGAGGGACAATGGGTAGTGACTACAATGAGCAGTTCTTC.

The CDR3 loop is CARSLHRCTDTQYF. The CDR3 nucleotides are TGTGCCAGAAGCTTGCACCGCTGCACAGATACGCAGTATTTT. The V call is TRBV5-3, the J call TRBJ2-3; no clear D. TRBV5-3 is annotated as an ORF whose role is uncertain. This CDR3 spans 14 amino acids. With 1 base removed from V and 1 base from J, the gap between germline ends came to 7 bases.

This clone was picked up one time. J is TRBJ2-5 and V is TRBV5-4; D is perhaps TRBD1 (6 bases). This CDR3 region has 16 residues. V gave up 4 bases and J gave up 5 bases, with 21 bases separating them. Germline V gives CDR1 SGHNT, CDR2 YYREEE (reference sequence). CDR3 nucleotide sequence: TGTGCCAGCAGCCTCCGGGACACCTACTTCGTTGAGACCCAGTACTTC. This gives the protein CASSLRDTYFVETQYF. Supplemented by reference TRBV5-4 and TRBJ2-5, the full variable domain reads ETGVTQSPTHLIKTRGQQVTLRCSSQSGHNTVSWYQQALGQGPQFIFQYYREEENGRGNFPPRFSGLQFPNYSSELNVNALELDDSALYLCASSLRDTYFVETQYFGPGTRLLVL.

J is TRBJ1-1 and V is TRBV5-1; unclear D gene. The CDR3 contains 14 residues. Trimming took 0 bases from V and 2 from J, leaving 8 bases between them. Germline values: CDR1 SGHRS, CDR2 YFSETQ. CDR3 region: CASSLGSPNTEAFF. Here the CDR3 DNA reads TGCGCCAGCAGCTTGGGCAGCCCTAACACTGAAGCTTTCTTT. Full variable domain (outside the CDR3, taken from reference TRBV5-1 and TRBJ1-1): KAGVTQTPRYLIKTRGQQVTLSCSPISGHRSVSWYQQTPGQGLQFLFEYFSETQRNKGNFPGRFSGRQFSNSRSEMNVSTLELGDSALYLCASSLGSPNTEAFFGQGTRLTVV.

This sequence joins TRBV11-3 and TRBJ2-5, with D possibly being TRBD2 (7 bases). The CDR3 is made up of 16 amino acids. Per germline, CDR1 SGHNT and CDR2 YENEEA. The V gene lost 2 bases and the J gene lost 2 bases, with 15 bases spanning the gap. CDR3 in DNA: TGTGCCAGCAGCTTATTTGGCGGGGGCCTACAAGAGACCCAGTACTTC. Its protein is CASSLFGGGLQETQYF.